The source of this T cell receptor (beta chain) is a study of T cell responses to AZD1222 COVID-19 vaccine. Comments on this clone: Antigen: not known.

Produced via immunoSEQ multiplex PCR; TCRdb's table is partial and in-frame only. The sample yields tens of thousands of clones, 80% seen once. There are 15 residues in the CDR3. Germline loops: CDR1 LNHDA, CDR2 SQIVND (reference sequence). V was pared by 4 bases and J by 2 bases, with 12 bases between. General observations from the study: CD4 TCRs linked to vaccination spanned spike, dominating at 160-218 and 743-854.

The starting material was peripheral blood, obtained 28 days after the second AZD1222 dose. This receptor was identified in an adult who received the AZD1222 COVID-19 vaccine. V usage is TRBV19 and J usage is TRBJ2-1; D remains unclear. The CDR3 spells CASSSGDLTYNEQFF. The CDR3 bases are TGTGCCAGTAGTAGCGGAGACCTTACCTACAATGAGCAGTTCTTC.